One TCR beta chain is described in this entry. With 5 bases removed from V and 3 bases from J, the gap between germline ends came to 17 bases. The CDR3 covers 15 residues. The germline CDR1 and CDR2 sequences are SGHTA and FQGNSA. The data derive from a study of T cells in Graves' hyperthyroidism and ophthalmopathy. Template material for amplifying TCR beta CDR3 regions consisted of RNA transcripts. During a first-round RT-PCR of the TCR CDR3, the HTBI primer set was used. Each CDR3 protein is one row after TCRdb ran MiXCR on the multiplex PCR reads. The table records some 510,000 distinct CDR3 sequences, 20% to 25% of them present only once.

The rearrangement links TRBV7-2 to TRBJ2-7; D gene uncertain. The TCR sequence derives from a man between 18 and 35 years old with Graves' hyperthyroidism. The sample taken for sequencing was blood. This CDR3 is CASSHVFGFNYEQYF. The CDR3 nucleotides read TGTGCCAGCAGCCATGTTTTTGGATTCAACTACGAGCAGTACTTC. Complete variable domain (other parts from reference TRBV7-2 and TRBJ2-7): GAGVSQSPSNKVTEKGKDVELRCDPISGHTALYWYRQSLGQGLEFLIYFQGNSAPDKSGLPSDRFSAERTGGSVSTLTIQRTQQEDSAVYLCASSHVFGFNYEQYFGPGTRLTVT.